The next 29 T cell receptor beta chains were all read from a single sample in a study of identical twins. TCRdb re-called the 5' RACE reads through MiXCR, storing one row per CDR3 protein. The sample lists 640,000 or so distinct CDR3 sequences, 6% to 6.5% occurring once. Sequencing input: naive T cells sorted from blood. The receptors stem from a man between 18 and 35 years old in good health.

This clonotype was detected a few times. The chain has TRBV12-3 or TRBV12-4 and TRBJ2-4; tentative D call: TRBD1 (5 bases). Trimming shortened V by 5 bases and J by 11 bases, and 13 bases separated the two germline ends. The CDR3 is 12 amino acids. CDR3 loop: CASSPQGAFQYF. The CDR3 DNA sequence: TGTGCCAGCAGTCCTCAAGGGGCTTTTCAGTACTTC.

This clonotype was picked up many times. Written as DNA, the CDR3 is TGTGCCAGCGGCGACAAGGGAACAGATACGCAGTATTTT. This gives the protein CASGDKGTDTQYF. The chain combines TRBV28 with TRBJ2-3; D uncertain. Trimming removed 8 bases at V and 3 bases at J, with 12 bases between. Germline CDR1 and CDR2: MDHEN and SYDVKM. The CDR3 covers 13 residues.

The CDR3 DNA is TGTGCCAGCTCCGGGACAGGGGATTACAATGAGCAGTTCTTC. Amino acids: CASSGTGDYNEQFF. The chain is built from TRBV6-1 and TRBJ2-1; 10 bases are a match to TRBD1. V was clipped by 8 bases and J by 4 bases; unmatched bases: 5. The CDR3 consists of 14 residues. Per germline, CDR1 MNHNS and CDR2 SASEGT.

This clonotype has more than one count but fewer than ten. This sequence joins TRBV7-8 and TRBJ1-1; 7 nucleotides line up with TRBD1. Per the germline V gene, CDR1 is SGHVS and CDR2 is FQNEAQ. V trimming: 2 bases; J trimming: 4 bases; junction bases outside the gene matches: 7. The CDR3 is 15 residues long. The CDR3 coding sequence is TGTGCCAGCAGCTTATCCCGGGACAGTAGCACTGAAGCTTTCTTT. The encoded protein is CASSLSRDSSTEAFF.

This clonotype has more than one count but fewer than ten. The gene calls are TRBV4-2 and TRBJ2-1, with a tentative D call TRBD1 (7 bases). V shed 4 bases and J shed 6 bases, with 16 bases lying between them. This CDR3 has 15 residues. Germline lookup yields CDR1 LGHNA and CDR2 YNFKEQ. The CDR3 sequence is CASSRQGGPGNEQFF. The CDR3 coding sequence is TGTGCCAGCAGCCGTCAGGGGGGCCCGGGCAATGAGCAGTTCTTC.

The rearrangement joins TRBV6-1 to TRBJ2-7; 12 bases match TRBD2. The CDR3 extends over 14 amino acids. The ends lost 5 bases at V and 6 bases at J; junction bases unmatched: 5. Germline V lookup: CDR1 MNHNS, CDR2 SASEGT. This CDR3 is CASSRTSGNSEQYV. The CDR3 DNA is TGTGCCAGCAGTCGGACTAGCGGGAATTCCGAGCAGTACGTC.

The rearrangement uses TRBV5-1 and TRBJ2-3; D possibly corresponds to TRBD2 (6 bases). From germline, CDR1 is SGHRS and CDR2 YFSETQ. The CDR3 is 16 amino acids. V was cut by 1 base and J by 2 bases, with 14 bases left in between. The DNA for the CDR3 is TGCGCCAGCAGCTTGTCCATAGGGACTGCCACAGATACGCAGTATTTT. Amino acid sequence: CASSLSIGTATDTQYF.

This clonotype was found many times. V usage is TRBV20-1 and J usage is TRBJ1-1; D is uncertain. Germline CDR1 and CDR2: DFQATT and SNEGSKA (reference sequence). V dropped 6 bases and J dropped 1 base, with 9 bases sitting between them. The CDR3 has 12 amino acids. The DNA of the CDR3 is TGCAGTGCCTCCTTCAGGAACACTGAAGCTTTCTTT. Amino acids: CSASFRNTEAFF.

This clonotype was detected only a few times. V usage is TRBV24-1 and J usage is TRBJ1-3, with D unclear. The V end lost 2 bases, the J end lost 1 base, and 11 bases lay between the germline ends. The CDR3 extends over 16 amino acids. From germline, CDR1 is KGHDR and CDR2 SFDVKD. The CDR3 nucleotides are TGTGCCACCAGTGATTCACGAGTAGGGTCTGGAAACACCATATATTTT. Its translation is CATSDSRVGSGNTIYF.

This clonotype showed up many times. The V and J genes are TRBV6-5 and TRBJ2-7; D uncertain. Trimming took 0 bases from V and 6 from J, leaving 18 bases between them. The CDR3 has 16 residues. Germline CDR1 MNHEY, CDR2 SVGAGI. Here the CDR3 DNA reads TGTGCCAGCAGTTACTCCCTCCAGCTACCTCCGGGCGAGCAGTACTTC. Its protein is CASSYSLQLPPGEQYF.

The chain combines TRBV13 with TRBJ2-3; TRBD1 agrees at 7 bases. Per germline, CDR1 PRHDT and CDR2 FYEKMQ (reference sequence). The ends lost 1 base at V and 2 bases at J; junction bases unmatched: 9. This CDR3 region has 17 residues. The CDR3 spells CASSLESGTEDTDTQYF. The CDR3 nucleotides read TGTGCCAGCAGCTTAGAATCCGGGACAGAGGACACAGATACGCAGTATTTT.

This clonotype was seen more than once but under ten times. The chain combines TRBV14 with TRBJ2-7; D may be TRBD1 (6 bases). This CDR3 has 14 amino acids. The germline V gene encodes CDR1 SGHDN and CDR2 FVKESK. V lost 3 bases to trimming and J lost 3 bases, with 12 bases between them. CDR3 sequence reads: CASSHTPGVYEQYF. The CDR3 nucleotides read TGTGCCAGCAGCCACACGCCAGGGGTCTACGAGCAGTACTTC.

This clonotype showed up many times. The V gene is TRBV29-1, the J gene TRBJ2-2; perhaps TRBD2 as D (6 bases). The V end was cut by 7 bases, the J end by 3 bases, with 6 bases between. The CDR3 runs 11 residues. From germline, CDR1 is SQVTM and CDR2 ANQGSEA. In DNA form, the CDR3 reads TGCAGCGGACTAGACACCGGGGAGCTGTTTTTT. This sequence encodes CSGLDTGELFF.

This clonotype was observed many times. The DNA of the CDR3 is TGCGCCAGCAGCTTGGCCCCCGGGAGGGCAGATACGCAGTATTTT. It is translated as CASSLAPGRADTQYF. The chain carries TRBV5-1 and TRBJ2-3; TRBD2 matches at 8 bases. CDR3 length equals 15 residues. Germline values: CDR1 SGHRS, CDR2 YFSETQ. Losses at the gene ends were 0 bases for V and 4 bases for J; bases not matched to a gene: 4. The variable domain in full, completed from reference TRBV5-1 and TRBJ2-3, reads KAGVTQTPRYLIKTRGQQVTLSCSPISGHRSVSWYQQTPGQGLQFLFEYFSETQRNKGNFPGRFSGRQFSNSRSEMNVSTLELGDSALYLCASSLAPGRADTQYFGPGTRLTVL.

This clonotype was seen many times. The chain employs TRBV7-8 and TRBJ1-4; weak D call: TRBD1 (6 bases). The CDR3 has 16 amino acids. V was trimmed by 5 bases and J by 0 bases, leaving 13 bases between them. The V gene's germline CDR1 is SGHVS and CDR2 FQNEAQ. This CDR3 reads CASSTRPGATNEKLFF. Here the CDR3 DNA reads TGTGCCAGCAGCACTCGACCAGGGGCAACTAATGAAAAACTGTTTTTT.

V gene TRBV6-5 combines with J gene TRBJ1-1; 7 nucleotides agree with TRBD1. The germline V gene encodes CDR1 MNHEY and CDR2 SVGAGI. The trim removed 4 bases at V and 1 base at J, leaving 9 bases unmatched. The CDR3 length is 16 residues. The CDR3 region is CASSSRDRAKNTEAFF. The CDR3 DNA sequence: TGTGCCAGCAGTTCGAGGGACAGAGCCAAGAACACTGAAGCTTTCTTT.

This clonotype was picked up many times. CDR3 residues: CASSLRDYSSYNEQFF. For the CDR3, the DNA is TGTGCCAGCAGCTTGAGGGACTACAGCTCCTACAATGAGCAGTTCTTC. This chain uses TRBV5-5 with TRBJ2-1; TRBD2 matches 7 bases. V lost 1 base, J lost 0 bases, and 4 bases stayed unmatched. The CDR3 runs 16 residues. CDR1 and CDR2 from the germline V gene are SGHKS and YYEKEE (reference sequence).

This chain joins TRBV7-8 and TRBJ2-5, with no clear D. Germline CDR1 reads SGHVS; CDR2 reads FQNEAQ. This CDR3 is built from 12 residues. V was pared by 5 bases and J by 7 bases, with 11 bases between. The CDR3 DNA follows: TGTGCCAGCAGCCCTCTAGGCGGGACCCAGTACTTC. Amino acid sequence: CASSPLGGTQYF.

This clonotype has ten or more counts. V and J are TRBV15 and TRBJ1-1, with D tentatively TRBD1 (5 bases). Germline V gene data show CDR1 as LNHNV and CDR2 as YYDKDF (reference sequence). The CDR3 has 15 amino acids. The germline V and J ends were trimmed by 8 bases and 1 base, with 17 bases remaining between them. The CDR3 loop reads CATLAAGERNTEAFF. The CDR3 DNA reads TGTGCCACCCTGGCAGCGGGGGAACGGAACACTGAAGCTTTCTTT.

This clonotype showed up many times. The chain recombines TRBV20-1 with TRBJ2-1; 7 nucleotides align to TRBD1. V trimming: 5 bases; J trimming: 10 bases; junction bases outside the gene matches: 11. Looked up from germline, CDR1 is DFQATT and CDR2 is SNEGSKA (reference sequence). This CDR3 spans 13 amino acids. CDR3 in DNA: TGCAGTGCTCACGATATCTCCAGGGGGGAGCAGTTCTTC. It translates to CSAHDISRGEQFF.

In its sample, this clonotype was seen many times. The gene calls are TRBV29-1 and TRBJ2-1, with D maybe TRBD2 (5 bases). The CDR3 length is 13 residues. Germline V CDR1 and CDR2: SQVTM, ANQGSEA. V shed 7 bases and J shed 6 bases, with 16 bases lying between them. The CDR3 loop reads CSAADYSSNEQFF. Written as DNA, the CDR3 is TGCAGCGCCGCCGACTACAGCTCCAATGAGCAGTTCTTC.

The J gene is TRBJ2-6, the V gene TRBV29-1, with a tentative D call TRBD1 (5 bases). The CDR3 consists of 18 residues. CDR1 and CDR2 from the germline V gene are SQVTM and ANQGSEA. The V end was cut by 4 bases, the J end by 0 bases, with 19 bases between. This CDR3 reads CSVAGKRGWDSGANVLTF. CDR3 DNA sequence: TGCAGCGTTGCAGGGAAAAGGGGTTGGGACTCTGGGGCCAACGTCCTGACTTTC.

This clonotype was found many times. The rearrangement joins TRBV29-1 to TRBJ2-3; D remains unclear. This CDR3 has 16 amino acids. Germline-derived CDR1 and CDR2 are SQVTM and ANQGSEA. V lost 6 bases and J 1 base, leaving 20 bases between the germline ends. The CDR3 spells CSVAKGSGWGTDTQYF. CDR3 sequence (DNA): TGCAGCGTCGCCAAGGGATCCGGGTGGGGCACAGATACGCAGTATTTT.

V gene TRBV5-1 combines with J gene TRBJ2-1; TRBD2 might be the D (6 bases). V was clipped by 6 bases and J by 7 bases, with 17 bases between them. Germline V gives CDR1 SGHRS, CDR2 YFSETQ. The CDR3 spans 14 residues. CDR3 amino acids: CASNDGGGKNEQFF. In DNA form, the CDR3 reads TGCGCCAGCAACGACGGGGGAGGTAAAAATGAGCAGTTCTTC.

In its sample, this clonotype was seen many times. The chain recombines TRBV4-3 with TRBJ2-4, with a weak D call TRBD2 (5 bases). Per the germline V gene, CDR1 is LGHNA and CDR2 is YSLEER. This CDR3 has 18 residues. V was clipped by 0 bases and J by 6 bases, with 21 bases between them. The CDR3 region is CASSQDFGVAVERNIQYF. CDR3 nucleotide sequence: TGCGCCAGCAGCCAAGATTTCGGGGTAGCAGTGGAGAGAAACATTCAGTACTTC.

This clonotype was seen repeatedly, ten times or more. This chain uses TRBV20-1 with TRBJ2-1; TRBD1 matches 10 bases. CDR3 length: 14 residues. V trimming: 6 bases; J trimming: 7 bases; junction bases outside the gene matches: 9. CDR1 DFQATT and CDR2 SNEGSKA come from the germline V gene (reference sequence). CDR3 protein: CSAPGQGNLNEQFF. In DNA, the CDR3 is TGCAGTGCACCGGGACAGGGGAATTTGAATGAGCAGTTCTTC.

This clonotype was detected ten times or more. The chain couples TRBV2 to TRBJ2-7; 10 bases are a match to TRBD1. V was pared by 8 bases and J by 3 bases, with 7 bases of the junction left unmatched. Germline lookup yields CDR1 SNHLY and CDR2 FYNNEI. This CDR3 is 14 amino acids long. CDR3 nucleotides: TGTGCCAGCTCTCCGGGACAGGGGTTCTACGAGCAGTACGTC. Residues: CASSPGQGFYEQYV.

This clonotype was counted many times. The chain carries TRBV28 and TRBJ2-7, with D tentatively TRBD1 (6 bases). The CDR3 is 15 residues long. The germline CDR1 and CDR2 sequences are MDHEN and SYDVKM. Trimming removed 5 bases at V and 3 bases at J, with 17 bases between. The CDR3 nucleotides read TGTGCCAGCAGTAACCAGGGACACTTAAACTACGAGCAGTACTTC. It yields the protein CASSNQGHLNYEQYF.

CDR3 nucleotides: TGTGCCAGCTCAGCCTACAGGACCTACGAGCAGTACTTC. Protein product: CASSAYRTYEQYF. The chain recombines TRBV18 with TRBJ2-7; D is perhaps TRBD1 (5 bases). This CDR3 region has 13 residues. Deletions cut 5 bases from V and 2 bases from J, with 10 bases between. Per germline, CDR1 KGHSH and CDR2 LQKENI.